The rows below give T cell receptor beta chains drawn from one sample of a study of T-cell memory formation after mild COVID-19. In TCRdb, the 5' RACE reads were re-called with MiXCR into one record per CDR3 protein. The profile shows 200,000 to 300,000 distinct CDR3 sequences, just over 15% of them singletons. The sequenced material came from PBMCs or a T cell subset sorted from them (not recorded which). Receptor source: an adult woman who had mild COVID-19 (a few samples of this study predate the infection). Cell type and time point are not known. The CDR3 runs from the conserved cysteine through the conserved F or W.

j_call v_call cdr3_aa
TRBJ2-4 TRBV20-1 CSSSRGGEMNIQYF
TRBJ2-1 TRBV12-3/TRBV12-4 CASRGTSGGYNEQFF
TRBJ2-3 TRBV3-1 CASSHTGTSVPDTQYF
TRBJ1-1 TRBV5-1 CASSLWISGDTEAFF
TRBJ2-7 TRBV19 CASSIGLTGEQYF
TRBJ2-7 TRBV12-3/TRBV12-4 CASSPSGDRIRSGEQYF
TRBJ2-7 TRBV4-1 CASSQGALRNYEQYF
TRBJ1-2 TRBV4-1 CASSQDGDRVSYGYTF
TRBJ2-7 TRBV10-3 CAISDLAGATGSYEQYF
TRBJ2-2 TRBV6-2/TRBV6-3 CAIGTLTGELFF
TRBJ2-5 TRBV5-6 CASIRGRGETQYF
TRBJ1-5 TRBV20-1 CSAKEGHQPQHF